This is a list of T cell receptor beta chains from one sample in a study. A single record per CDR3 protein comes from TCRdb applying MiXCR to the RT-PCR reads. The table lists more than 550,000 distinct CDR3 sequences, 13% to 15% of them singletons. The sequencing input was memory CD4+ T cells from blood. These TCRs come from a female donor in good health, serving as a healthy control. Both conserved end residues are part of each CDR3. D genes are given only for firm matches. Some rows mark clone size as missing; the rest say once, few, many or name a class of expanded clone.

j_gene | v_gene | abundance | d_gene | CDR3aa | CDR3nt
TRBJ1-6 | TRBV14 | . | TRBD1 | CASSHRGDRGHSPLHF | TGTGCCAGCAGCCACAGGGGGGACAGGGGACATTCACCCCTCCACTTT
TRBJ2-2 | TRBV11-2 | . | . | CASSLDERTGELFF | TGTGCCAGCAGCTTAGACGAGCGGACCGGGGAGCTGTTTTTT
TRBJ2-7 | TRBV9 | . | . | CASSETIAVSSYEQYF | TGTGCCAGCAGCGAGACAATAGCGGTAAGCTCCTACGAGCAGTACTTC
TRBJ2-1 | TRBV5-1 | . | TRBD2 | CASSLASLAGGNEQFF | TGCGCCAGCAGCTTGGCCTCACTAGCGGGAGGCAATGAGCAGTTCTTC
TRBJ2-1 | TRBV6-2/TRBV6-3 | few | TRBD2 | CASRGTSGGYNEQFF | TGTGCCAGCAGAGGGACTAGCGGGGGGTACAATGAGCAGTTCTTC
TRBJ1-2 | TRBV4-3 | few | . | CASSQEAQGGIHGYTF | TGCGCCAGCAGCCAAGAAGCGCAGGGCGGTATACATGGCTACACCTTC
TRBJ1-1 | TRBV11-2 | few | . | CASSPWEDTEAFF | TGTGCCAGCAGCCCCTGGGAGGATACTGAAGCTTTCTTT
TRBJ2-3 | TRBV6-1 | once | TRBD2 | CASSERSGGDTQYF | TGTGCCAGCAGTGAGAGGAGCGGGGGAGATACGCAGTATTTT
TRBJ1-1 | TRBV27 | many | TRBD1 | CASSLGTVMNTEAFF | TGTGCCAGCAGTCTCGGGACAGTGATGAACACTGAAGCTTTCTTT
TRBJ1-5 | TRBV2 | few | . | CASSVGGGTQPQHF | TGTGCCAGCAGTGTCGGTGGAGGGACCCAGCCCCAGCATTTT
TRBJ1-1 | TRBV4-1 | many | TRBD1 | CASSQGQGANTEAFF | TGCGCCAGCAGCCAGGGACAGGGGGCGAACACTGAAGCTTTCTTT
TRBJ2-1 | TRBV4-1 | many | TRBD2 | CASSRREGPDEQFF | TGCGCCAGCAGCAGACGGGAGGGCCCCGATGAGCAGTTCTTC
TRBJ2-5 | TRBV5-1 | few | . | CASSRSLESETQYF | TGCGCCAGCAGCCGGTCACTAGAGTCGGAGACCCAGTACTTC
TRBJ2-7 | TRBV7-9 | . | . | CASSSQGSVGEQYF | TGTGCCAGCAGCTCCCAGGGCTCCGTCGGCGAGCAGTACTTC